This T cell receptor beta chain emerged from a study of T cells in Graves' hyperthyroidism and ophthalmopathy. Study details: The initial diagnosis was the point when peripheral blood was collected, ahead of any treatment.

The CDR3 regions of TCR beta were amplified from RNA transcripts. A set of HTBI primers served as the primers for a first-round RT-PCR of the TCR CDR3. In TCRdb, the multiplex PCR reads were re-called with MiXCR into one record per CDR3 protein. The sample has around 300,000 distinct CDR3 sequences, roughly 22% seen once. A few counts support this clonotype. Antigen unknown. Findings of the study overall: Blood shared most expanded thyroid clonotypes above 0.001.

Diagnosis rested on symptoms, serum thyroxine and TRAb, thyroid ultrasound, and orbital computed tomography. This receptor was identified in a man younger than 40 with Graves' ophthalmopathy. Sequenced material: blood.

The DNA for the CDR3 is TGTGCCAGCAGATTGTGGGACCCCGCCTACAATGAGCAGTTCTTC. Its protein is CASRLWDPAYNEQFF. The V call is TRBV5-6, the J call TRBJ2-1; perhaps D is TRBD1 or TRBD2 (5 bases each). This CDR3 is built from 15 residues. CDR1 is SGHDT and CDR2 is YYEEEE in the germline V gene. V gave up 5 bases and J gave up 2 bases, with 14 bases separating them. The full variable domain, its missing parts supplied by reference TRBV5-6 and TRBJ2-1, is DAGVTQSPTHLIKTRGQQVTLRCSPKSGHDTVSWYQQALGQGPQFIFQYYEEEERQRGNFPDRFSGHQFPNYSSELNVNALLLGDSALYLCASRLWDPAYNEQFFGPGTRLTVL.